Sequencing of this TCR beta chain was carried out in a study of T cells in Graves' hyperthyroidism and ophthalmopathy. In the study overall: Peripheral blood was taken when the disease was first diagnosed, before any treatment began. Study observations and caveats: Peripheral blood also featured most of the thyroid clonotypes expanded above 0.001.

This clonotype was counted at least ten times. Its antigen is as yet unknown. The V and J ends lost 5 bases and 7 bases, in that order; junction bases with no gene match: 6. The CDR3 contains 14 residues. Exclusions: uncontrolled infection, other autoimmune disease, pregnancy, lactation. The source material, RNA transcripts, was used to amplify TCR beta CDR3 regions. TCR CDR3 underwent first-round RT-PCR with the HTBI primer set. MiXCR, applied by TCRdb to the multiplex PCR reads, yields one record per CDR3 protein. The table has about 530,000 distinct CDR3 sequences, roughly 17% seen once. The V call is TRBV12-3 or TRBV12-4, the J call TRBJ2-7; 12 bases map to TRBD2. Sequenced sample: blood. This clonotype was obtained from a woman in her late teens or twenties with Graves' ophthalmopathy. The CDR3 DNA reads TGTGCCAGCAGTACCCGACTAGCGGGGGATGAGCAGTACTTC. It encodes CASSTRLAGDEQYF.